What follows is one T cell receptor (beta chain) and its context. Its matching antigen is unknown. These data belong to a study of metastatic and nonmetastatic thyroid tumors. Study summary: Repertoire comparisons spanned blood and tumor or nodule tissue from malignant and benign thyroid patients.

The CDR3 has 13 amino acids. Unmatched junction bases numbered 6, after V lost 1 base and J lost 6 bases. Germline CDR1 is DFQATT and CDR2 is SNEGSKA (reference sequence). Under the authors' procedure: CDR3 differences across clinicopathological groups were used to build a distant-metastasis classifier for papillary thyroid cancer. TCRdb called clones again from the PCR reads with MiXCR. The V and J calls and clone size are TCRdb's, not the authors'. The repertoire holds roughly 25,000 clones, with more than 12% as singletons. Notes on the study in general: It was reported that TCR beta diversity was significantly higher in malignant thyroid tumors than benign nodules, in blood and tumor.

No treatment had been given to any patient before thyroid surgery. The specimen was blood. The chain joins TRBV20-1 to TRBJ2-7; 7 nucleotides line up with TRBD1. The sequence derives from a female donor with papillary thyroid cancer or a benign thyroid nodule (not recorded which). Some clones in this sample may be carry-over from other donors' samples. Written as DNA, the CDR3 is TGCAGTGCTAGAGGGTCGACAGGGCCCGAGCAGTACTTC. Translation: CSARGSTGPEQYF.